The T cell receptor beta chain described here comes from a study of blood T cell repertoires in COVID-19. Background on the study: Acute-phase and convalescent COVID-19 samples originated in the United States, Italy and Spain. T cells, B-cell-depleted T cells, or PBMCs supplied cDNA or gDNA.

Original handling: Amplified reference gene primers provided the basis for estimating nucleated cell counts. The table came from immunoSEQ multiplex PCR; TCRdb's copy has only in-frame clones and leaves some out. The DNA gave D and trimming, while V, J and clone size come from that table. The sample holds around 85,000 clones; more than 75% are singletons and the top ten take around 7.8%. Germline lookup yields CDR1 LNHDA and CDR2 SQIVND (reference sequence). This CDR3 is 16 amino acids long. V lost 5 bases and J lost 0; bases outside the gene matches: 8. This clonotype was sampled from a man aged 50 or older with active COVID-19. Sequencing used peripheral blood. V is TRBV19 and J is TRBJ1-1; 8 nucleotides line up with TRBD1. The CDR3 nucleotides are TGTGCCAGTAGTCCCCAGGGGGCCGGGGTGAACACTGAAGCTTTCTTT. It codes for CASSPQGAGVNTEAFF.